This paragraph covers one TCR beta chain sequence. The antigen is undetermined. The sample is drawn from a study of beta chain features in type 1 diabetes. Study-wide findings and caveats: Shorter TCRB CDR3s, moderately but significantly so, marked every one of the four CD4+ subsets in Type 1 diabetes patients.

The investigators reverse transcribed all of the isolated RNA, so they sequenced expressed TCRB transcripts. TCRdb's copy holds only in-frame clones and misses some; the assay was immunoSEQ multiplex PCR. The repertoire has around 310,000 clones, roughly 12% of them found once; the top ten carry 0.013% to 0.015%. The ends were cut back, 2 bases at V and 5 bases at J, with 9 bases in the middle. The CDR3 runs 12 residues. Germline V CDR1 and CDR2: GTSNPN, SVGIG (reference sequence). The clonotype originates from a young woman with type 1 diabetes. The gene calls are TRBV30 and TRBJ1-1, with D unclear. Sequencing used naive CD4+ T cells from blood. CDR3 sequence reads: CAWSPLETEAFF. CDR3 DNA: TGTGCCTGGAGTCCCCTAGAGACTGAAGCTTTCTTT.